This T cell receptor beta chain was profiled in a study of blood T cell repertoires in COVID-19. About the research overall: The United States, Italy and Spain supplied acute and convalescent COVID-19 samples. PBMCs, B-cell-depleted T cells, or T cells provided the cDNA or gDNA that made up the material.

Per the original methods: Amplification of reference gene primers provided the estimated nucleated cell counts. Here immunoSEQ multiplex PCR was the method, and the copy in TCRdb shows in-frame clones only, minus some. The DNA gave D and trimming, while V, J and clone size come from that table. Among about 270,000 clones listed, about 76% were seen once. The germline gives CDR1 SGHRS, CDR2 YFSETQ. Trimming shortened V by 0 bases and J by 10 bases, and 14 bases separated the two germline ends. CDR3 length: 14 residues. The specimen sequenced was peripheral blood. This clonotype was sampled from a woman aged 60-75 years with active or convalescent COVID-19. This rearrangement joins TRBV5-1 to TRBJ2-1; the D gene is possibly TRBD2 (6 bases). The CDR3 DNA follows: TGCGCCAGCAGCTTGGATTTGGACTACGGCGAGCAGTTCTTC. Translated, it gives CASSLDLDYGEQFF.